What follows is one T cell receptor (beta chain) and its context. The data are from a study of PD-L1 blockade in urothelial cancer. Overall study: Male sex and bladder-origin urothelial cancer were recorded for about 90% of the roughly 30 patients.

Sequencing used immunoSEQ multiplex PCR; TCRdb keeps in-frame clones, though not all of them. This sample has 60,000 to 85,000 clones, with around 90% found just once. The receptor comes from a woman in her 70s with urothelial cancer. This specimen was PBMCs, taken around atezolizumab (anti-PD-L1) treatment.

This CDR3 reads CASSSSPGQGAVGEKLFF. CDR3 nucleotides: TGTGCCAGCAGCTCATCGCCGGGACAGGGGGCGGTTGGCGAAAAACTGTTTTTT. The rearrangement joins TRBV7-9 to TRBJ1-4, with TRBD1 matching over 12 bases. The CDR3 runs 18 residues. Trimming removed 4 bases from V and 8 bases from J; junction bases left unmatched: 14. From germline, CDR1 is SEHNR and CDR2 FQNEAQ (reference sequence).